This T cell receptor (beta chain) appears in the sequencing data of a study of blood T cell repertoires in COVID-19. Study summary: The cDNA or gDNA used as material had been derived from T cells, B-cell-depleted T cells, or PBMCs.

Original data processing: By means of reference gene primer amplification, nucleated cell counts were estimated. Measured with immunoSEQ multiplex PCR; TCRdb has only the in-frame clones, and not every one. The V and J calls and the clone size are those of that table, but D and trimming were determined from the DNA. Of tens of thousands of clones listed, more than 85% are singletons. Germline CDR1 reads SGHTA; CDR2 reads FQGNSA. V trimming: 5 bases; J trimming: 8 bases; junction bases outside the gene matches: 11. The CDR3 is 16 residues long. Sequenced sample: peripheral blood. The TCR originated in a human donor with active COVID-19. The donor label of this sample is uncertain. The V call is TRBV7-2, the J call TRBJ2-1; 11 bases agree with TRBD2. The CDR3 sequence is CASSLSGTSGQDEQFF. In DNA, the CDR3 is TGTGCCAGCAGCCTCTCCGGGACTAGCGGCCAGGATGAGCAGTTCTTC.